The 20 T cell receptor beta chains below all came from one sample that was sequenced in a study of T cell clonality in common variable immunodeficiency. Assay used: immunoSEQ multiplex PCR; TCRdb lists only in-frame clones, some missing. Altogether some 40,000 clones were found in the sample, and no singletons occur. Material for sequencing was peripheral blood mononuclear cells. The receptors come from a person aged 18 to 75 in good health.

This clone was detected many times. The read stops 3 residues short of the end of the CDR3; the missing end is completed from the germline J gene. This sequence joins TRBV5-1 and TRBJ2-5; D not resolved. CDR3 size: 15 residues. Germline CDR1 is SGHRS and CDR2 is YFSETQ. Between the trimmed V and J ends, which lost 4 bases and 2 bases, there was a span of 15 bases. The CDR3 bases that were read are TGCGCCAGCAGCCTCAGGTCCACTCCTCAAGAGACC. Its protein is CASSLRSTPQET. The CDR3 in its entirety is CASSLRSTPQETQYF.

The sample holds many counts of this clone. The read halts 3 residues ahead of the CDR3 end, with the missing end drawn from the germline J gene. The chain recombines TRBV12-3 or TRBV12-4 with TRBJ1-2, with D possibly matching TRBD1 (6 bases). CDR3 length equals 12 residues. Trimming shortened V by 4 bases and J by 4 bases, and 7 bases separated the two germline ends. CDR3 loop: CASSWTAYGYTF. The CDR3 DNA, read in part, is TGTGCCAGCAGTTGGACAGCCTATGGC.

This clone has a handful of counts. The read ends 3 residues shy of where the CDR3 ends; the end is completed using the germline J gene. This sequence joins TRBV16 and TRBJ2-2; 8 bases align to TRBD1. Per germline, CDR1 KGHSY and CDR2 FQNENV. The CDR3 has 16 residues. The CDR3 protein is CASSQGGQGASSPLFF. The sequenced CDR3 bases are TGTGCCAGCAGCCAAGGAGGGCAGGGGGCGAGTTCACCG.

Only a few counts were recorded for this clone. The covered CDR3 bases are TGTGCCAGCCGGCCGGGACTAGCGGGAGATGAC. This codes for CASRPGLAGDD. The complete CDR3 reads CASRPGLAGDDYTF. The chain uses TRBV18 and TRBJ1-2; TRBD1 is a possible D gene (5 bases). The sequence runs out 3 residues before the end of the CDR3; the remainder is reconstructed from the germline J gene. Looked up from germline, CDR1 is KGHSH and CDR2 is LQKENI. This CDR3 has 14 amino acids.

This clone was detected ten times or more. The CDR3 extends 3 residues past the end of the read, so its final part is completed from the germline J gene. The chain uses TRBV30 and TRBJ1-2; D is uncertain. CDR1 is GTSNPN, CDR2 SVGIG, per germline (reference sequence). The length of the CDR3 is 13 residues. The CDR3 DNA, read in part, is TGTGCCTGGAGTGTAATGACTCAACAAGGC. Protein: CAWSVMTQQG. The whole CDR3 is CAWSVMTQQGYTF. The whole variable domain, filled in from reference TRBV30 and TRBJ1-2, reads SQTIHQWPATLVQPVGSPLSLECTVEGTSNPNLYWYRQAAGRGLQLLFYSVGIGQISSEVPQNLSASRPQDRQFILSSKKLLLSDSGFYLCAWSVMTQQGYTFGSGTRLTVV.

At least ten counts were recorded for this clone. The sequence runs out 3 residues before the end of the CDR3; the remainder is reconstructed from the germline J gene. The chain uses TRBV18 and TRBJ2-1; 9 bases line up with TRBD1. V lost 3 bases, J lost 0 bases, and 15 bases stayed unmatched. Germline V gives CDR1 KGHSH, CDR2 LQKENI. The CDR3 spans 20 residues. The covered CDR3 bases are TGTGCCAGCTCACCCCGGACAGGGGTCGGAAAGAAGAGCTCCTACAATGAG. As protein: CASSPRTGVGKKSSYNE. The entire CDR3 sequence reads CASSPRTGVGKKSSYNEQFF.

This clone has a handful of counts. The missing CDR3 end, 3 residues past where the read stops, is filled in from the germline J gene. This rearrangement joins TRBV19 to TRBJ1-5; D may be TRBD1 (5 bases). The V end was cut by 5 bases, the J end by 3 bases, with 17 bases between. This CDR3 is 16 amino acids long. The germline V gene encodes CDR1 LNHDA and CDR2 SQIVND (reference sequence). This chain's CDR3 is CASSSQVQGLNQPQHF. CDR3 bases read: TGTGCCAGTAGTTCCCAAGTTCAGGGCCTCAATCAGCCC. The complete variable domain, with remaining parts taken from reference TRBV19 and TRBJ1-5, reads DGGITQSPKYLFRKEGQNVTLSCEQNLNHDAMYWYRQDPGQGLRLIYYSQIVNDFQKGDIAEGYSVSREKKESFPLTVTSAQKNPTAFYLCASSSQVQGLNQPQHFGDGTRLSIL.

This clone has at least ten counts. The CDR3 end falls 3 residues outside the read, so it is completed with the germline J gene. This rearrangement joins TRBV19 to TRBJ2-2; 11 bases agree with TRBD2. The CDR3 totals 16 residues. The germline V gene encodes CDR1 LNHDA and CDR2 SQIVND (reference sequence). Unmatched junction bases numbered 3, after V lost 5 bases and J lost 1 base. The part of the CDR3 DNA that was read is TGTGCCAGTAGTGGGGGACTAGCGGAGAACACCGGGGAG. This codes for CASSGGLAENTGE. The CDR3 in full is CASSGGLAENTGELFF. Variable domain in full (rest from reference TRBV19 and TRBJ2-2): DGGITQSPKYLFRKEGQNVTLSCEQNLNHDAMYWYRQDPGQGLRLIYYSQIVNDFQKGDIAEGYSVSREKKESFPLTVTSAQKNPTAFYLCASSGGLAENTGELFFGEGSRLTVL.

Ten or more counts support this clone. The CDR3 end lies 3 residues beyond the end of the read and is filled in from the germline J gene. The J gene is TRBJ1-6, the V gene TRBV30; 8 bases are shared with TRBD1. This CDR3 comprises 13 residues. Germline values: CDR1 GTSNPN, CDR2 SVGIG (reference sequence). V was clipped by 8 bases and J by 7 bases; unmatched bases: 7. Incomplete CDR3 DNA: TGTGCCGGTGACAGGGGAGTAAATTCACCC. This gives the protein CAGDRGVNSP. The whole CDR3 sequence is CAGDRGVNSPLHF. Variable domain in full (rest from reference TRBV30 and TRBJ1-6): SQTIHQWPATLVQPVGSPLSLECTVEGTSNPNLYWYRQAAGRGLQLLFYSVGIGQISSEVPQNLSASRPQDRQFILSSKKLLLSDSGFYLCAGDRGVNSPLHFGNGTRLTVT.

This clone was recorded at least ten times. The read ends 3 residues before the CDR3 terminus; that terminus is restored from the germline J gene. The chain uses TRBV18 and TRBJ2-5; perhaps TRBD2 as D (5 bases). CDR1 is KGHSH and CDR2 is LQKENI in the germline V gene. V was clipped by 3 bases and J by 5 bases, with 10 bases between them. This CDR3 is built from 13 residues. CDR3 protein: CASSPATGETQYF. CDR3 DNA (partial): TGTGCCAGCTCACCGGCGACGGGGGAGACC.

This clone was observed many times. The read is 3 residues too short to cover the CDR3 end, so that end is filled in from the germline J gene. The rearrangement links TRBV7-8 to TRBJ2-7, with 7 bases matching TRBD1. CDR3 length: 17 residues. With V trimmed by 5 bases and J by 3 bases, 16 bases remained unmatched. In germline, CDR1 is SGHVS, CDR2 FQNEAQ. The chain's CDR3 is CASSPSLRGGFNYEQYF. The covered CDR3 bases are TGTGCCAGCAGCCCAAGCCTTAGAGGGGGCTTTAACTACGAG. The variable domain in full, completed from reference TRBV7-8 and TRBJ2-7, reads GAGVSQSPRYKVAKRGQDVALRCDPISGHVSLFWYQQALGQGPEFLTYFQNEAQLDKSGLPSDRFFAERPEGSVSTLKIQRTQQEDSAVYLCASSPSLRGGFNYEQYFGPGTRLTVT.

This clone was recorded many times. The read falls 3 residues short of the CDR3 end, and the missing part is taken from the germline J gene. The chain couples TRBV20-1 to TRBJ1-2; D is undetermined. Germline values: CDR1 DFQATT, CDR2 SNEGSKA (reference sequence). The CDR3 has 15 amino acids. Trimming stripped 0 bases from V and 3 bases from J, with 14 bases between. The CDR3 DNA, read in part, is TGCAGTGCTAGAGATGCTGTACTCGCGGACTATGGC. Its translation is CSARDAVLADYG. The whole CDR3 protein is CSARDAVLADYGYTF.

This clone was recorded at least ten times. The sequenced fragment ends 3 residues before the CDR3 boundary, so the rest is inferred from the germline J gene. The rearrangement links TRBV7-2 to TRBJ1-6, with D maybe TRBD1 (5 bases). V dropped 10 bases and J dropped 9 bases, with 16 bases sitting between them. Germline V lookup: CDR1 SGHTA, CDR2 FQGNSA. This CDR3 contains 13 residues. CDR3 bases read: TGTGCCACGGGAGTGAGGGGTGGTTCACCC. Protein: CATGVRGGSP. The whole CDR3 is CATGVRGGSPLHF.

This clone was seen repeatedly, ten times or more. The read is 3 residues too short to cover the CDR3 end, so that end is filled in from the germline J gene. The gene calls are TRBV6-2 or TRBV6-3 and TRBJ2-2; the D gene is possibly TRBD1 (6 bases). Germline CDR1 is MNHEY and CDR2 is SVGEGT. V was cut by 6 bases and J by 0 bases, with 11 bases left in between. CDR3 length: 15 amino acids. The CDR3 reads CASRTTGANTGELFF. The DNA read from the CDR3 is TGTGCCAGCAGAACGACAGGAGCGAACACCGGGGAG.

This clone was counted a few times. The observed sequence ends 3 residues before the CDR3 terminus, with the missing tail filled in from the germline J gene. The chain uses TRBV7-2 and TRBJ1-1, with TRBD1 matching 8 bases. Germline V gene sequence: CDR1 SGHTA, CDR2 FQGNSA. The CDR3 is made up of 13 amino acids. The sequenced CDR3 bases are TGTGCCAGCAGCTCCCTCTCGACAGGGGAG. Its protein product is CASSSLSTGE. The whole CDR3 sequence reads CASSSLSTGEAFF.

There are many counts of this clone. The read terminates 3 residues ahead of where the CDR3 ends, so the germline J gene completes it. The genes are TRBV19 and TRBJ2-1; D remains ambiguous. V gave up 6 bases and J gave up 0 bases, with 15 bases separating them. The CDR3 spans 16 residues. Germline CDR1 LNHDA, CDR2 SQIVND (reference sequence). CDR3 bases read: TGTGCCAGTAGCGTTCAGGCCCATATCTCCTACAATGAG. Its translation: CASSVQAHISYNE. In full, the CDR3 reads CASSVQAHISYNEQFF.

The sample holds many counts of this clone. CDR3 sequence reads: CASSLGRTNTGELFF. The sequenced CDR3 bases are TGTGCCAGCAGCTTGGGCAGGACGAACACCGGGGAG. The J gene is TRBJ2-2, the V gene TRBV5-4; D gene unclear. The read comes to an end 3 residues before the CDR3 does, leaving the germline J gene to fill in the end. The CDR3 totals 15 residues. Trimming removed 0 bases from V and 0 bases from J, with 6 bases in between. Per germline, CDR1 SGHNT and CDR2 YYREEE (reference sequence).

This clone has ten or more counts. The missing CDR3 end, 3 residues past where the read stops, is filled in from the germline J gene. V and J are TRBV5-4 and TRBJ1-1, with D perhaps matching TRBD1 (6 bases). CDR3 length: 13 amino acids. Germline CDR1 reads SGHNT; CDR2 reads YYREEE (reference sequence). Between the trimmed V and J ends, which lost 5 bases and 4 bases, there was a span of 12 bases. The CDR3 bases that were read are TGTGCCAGCAGACGGTCAGGGGCCACTGAA. This translates into CASRRSGATE. The full CDR3 protein reads CASRRSGATEAFF.

This clone came up many times. The observed sequence ends 3 residues before the CDR3 terminus, with the missing tail filled in from the germline J gene. The V and J genes are TRBV6-1 and TRBJ2-7, with no clear D. The CDR3 loop spans 13 amino acids. With 1 base removed from V and 2 bases from J, the gap between germline ends came to 6 bases. The germline gives CDR1 MNHNS, CDR2 SASEGT. The part of the CDR3 DNA that was read is TGTGCCAGCAGTGAAGTAAGGGCCTACGAG. It encodes CASSEVRAYE. In full, the CDR3 reads CASSEVRAYEQYF.

At least ten counts were recorded for this clone. The missing CDR3 end, 3 residues past where the read stops, is filled in from the germline J gene. The chain links TRBV20-1 to TRBJ2-7; 10 bases agree with TRBD2. The germline gives CDR1 DFQATT, CDR2 SNEGSKA (reference sequence). CDR3 size: 13 residues. After removal of 6 bases from V and 2 bases from J, the junction contained 4 bases not matched to a gene. CDR3: CSAASGRPYEQYF. CDR3 DNA, as far as it was read: TGCAGTGCAGCTAGCGGGAGACCCTACGAG.